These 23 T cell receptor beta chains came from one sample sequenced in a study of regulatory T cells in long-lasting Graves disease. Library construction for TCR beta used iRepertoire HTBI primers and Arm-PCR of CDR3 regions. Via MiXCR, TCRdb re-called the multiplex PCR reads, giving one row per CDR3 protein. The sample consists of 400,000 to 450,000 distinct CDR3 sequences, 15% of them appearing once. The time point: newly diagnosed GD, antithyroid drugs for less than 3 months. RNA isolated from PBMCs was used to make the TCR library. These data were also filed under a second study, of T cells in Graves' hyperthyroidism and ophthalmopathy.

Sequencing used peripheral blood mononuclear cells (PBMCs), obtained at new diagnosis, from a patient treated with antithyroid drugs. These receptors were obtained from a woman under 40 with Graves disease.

CDR3 in DNA: TGCAGCGGGGGGGCCCCTAACTATGGCTACACCTTC. It is translated as CSGGAPNYGYTF. The V call is TRBV29-1, the J call TRBJ1-2, with D tentatively TRBD1 (6 bases). V was cut by 7 bases and J by 0 bases, with 9 bases left in between. The CDR3 is made up of 12 amino acids. CDR1 and CDR2 from the germline V gene are SQVTM and ANQGSEA.

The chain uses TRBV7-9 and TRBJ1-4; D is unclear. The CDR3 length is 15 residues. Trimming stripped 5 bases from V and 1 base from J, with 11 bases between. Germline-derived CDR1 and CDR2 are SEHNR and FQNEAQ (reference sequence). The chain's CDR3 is CASSQPVGTNEKLFF. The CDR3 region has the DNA TGTGCCAGCAGCCAGCCAGTGGGAACTAATGAAAAACTGTTTTTT.

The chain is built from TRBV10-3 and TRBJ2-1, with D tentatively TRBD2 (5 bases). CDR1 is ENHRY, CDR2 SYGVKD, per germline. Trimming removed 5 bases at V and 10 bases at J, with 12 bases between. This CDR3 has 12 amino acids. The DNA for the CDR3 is TGTGCCATCAGTCCTCCGGGATCCGAGCAGTTCTTC. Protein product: CAISPPGSEQFF.

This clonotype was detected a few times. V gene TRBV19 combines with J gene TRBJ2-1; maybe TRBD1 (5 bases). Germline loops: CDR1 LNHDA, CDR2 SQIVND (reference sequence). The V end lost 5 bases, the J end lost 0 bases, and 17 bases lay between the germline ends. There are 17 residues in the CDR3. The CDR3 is CASSLTGRESSYNEQFF. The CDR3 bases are TGTGCCAGTAGTTTGACGGGCAGGGAAAGCTCCTACAATGAGCAGTTCTTC.

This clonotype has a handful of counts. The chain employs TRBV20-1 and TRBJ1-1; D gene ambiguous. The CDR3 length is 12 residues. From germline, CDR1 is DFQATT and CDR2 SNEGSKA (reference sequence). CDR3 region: CSVRPGNTEAFF. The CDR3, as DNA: TGCAGCGTTCGGCCGGGGAACACTGAAGCTTTCTTT.

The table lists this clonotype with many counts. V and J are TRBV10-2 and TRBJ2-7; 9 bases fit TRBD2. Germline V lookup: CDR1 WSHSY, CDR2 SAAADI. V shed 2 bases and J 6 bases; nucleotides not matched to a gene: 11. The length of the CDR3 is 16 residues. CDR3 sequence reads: CASSESLLAGEGEQYF. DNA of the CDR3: TGCGCCAGCAGTGAGAGCCTTTTAGCGGGAGAGGGCGAGCAGTACTTC.

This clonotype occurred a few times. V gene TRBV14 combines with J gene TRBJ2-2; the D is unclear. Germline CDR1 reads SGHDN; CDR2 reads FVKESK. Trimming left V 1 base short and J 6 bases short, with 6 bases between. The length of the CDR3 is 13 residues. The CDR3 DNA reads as TGTGCCAGCAGCCAAGTTCGGGCCGGGGAGCTGTTTTTT. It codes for CASSQVRAGELFF.

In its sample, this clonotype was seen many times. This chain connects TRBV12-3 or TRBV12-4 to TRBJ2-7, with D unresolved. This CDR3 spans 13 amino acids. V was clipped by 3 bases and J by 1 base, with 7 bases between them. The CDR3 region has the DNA TGTGCCAGCAGTTTTACCGATTCCTACGAGCAGTACTTC. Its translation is CASSFTDSYEQYF.

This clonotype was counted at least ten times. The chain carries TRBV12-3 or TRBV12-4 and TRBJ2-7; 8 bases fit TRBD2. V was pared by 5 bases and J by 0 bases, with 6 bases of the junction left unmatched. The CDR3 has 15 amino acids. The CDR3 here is CASSPGLGASYEQYF. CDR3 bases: TGTGCCAGCAGTCCGGGACTAGGAGCCTCCTACGAGCAGTACTTC.

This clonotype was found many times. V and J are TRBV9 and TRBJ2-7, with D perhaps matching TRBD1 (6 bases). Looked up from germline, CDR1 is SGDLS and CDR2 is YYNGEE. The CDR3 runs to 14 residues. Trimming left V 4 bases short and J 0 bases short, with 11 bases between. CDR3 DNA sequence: TGTGCCAGCAGCACCCGGGACACCTCCTACGAGCAGTACTTC. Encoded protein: CASSTRDTSYEQYF. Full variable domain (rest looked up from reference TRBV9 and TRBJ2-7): DSGVTQTPKHLITATGQRVTLRCSPRSGDLSVYWYQQSLDQGLQFLIQYYNGEERAKGNILERFSAQQFPDLHSELNLSSLELGDSALYFCASSTRDTSYEQYFGPGTRLTVT.

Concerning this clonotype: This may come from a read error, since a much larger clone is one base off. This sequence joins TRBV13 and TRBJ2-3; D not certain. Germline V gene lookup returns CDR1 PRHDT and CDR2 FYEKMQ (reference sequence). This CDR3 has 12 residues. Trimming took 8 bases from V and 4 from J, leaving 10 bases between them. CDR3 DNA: TGTGCCAGCGAACGAGGCGCAGATACGCAGTATTTT. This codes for CASERGADTQYF.

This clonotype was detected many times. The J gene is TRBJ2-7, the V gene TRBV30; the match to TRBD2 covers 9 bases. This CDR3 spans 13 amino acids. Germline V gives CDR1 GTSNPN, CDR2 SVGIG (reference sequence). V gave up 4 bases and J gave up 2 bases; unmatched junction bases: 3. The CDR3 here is CAWNSGRTYEQYF. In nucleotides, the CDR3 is TGTGCCTGGAATAGCGGGAGAACCTACGAGCAGTACTTC. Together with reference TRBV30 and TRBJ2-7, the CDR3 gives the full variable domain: SQTIHQWPATLVQPVGSPLSLECTVEGTSNPNLYWYRQAAGRGLQLLFYSVGIGQISSEVPQNLSASRPQDRQFILSSKKLLLSDSGFYLCAWNSGRTYEQYFGPGTRLTVT.

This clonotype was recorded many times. In nucleotides, the CDR3 is TGTGCCAGCAGTTTGAATATCCAAGCCTACGAGCAGTACTTC. It yields the protein CASSLNIQAYEQYF. V usage is TRBV27 and J usage is TRBJ2-7; D ambiguous. The CDR3 contains 14 residues. Germline assignment: CDR1 MNHEY and CDR2 SMNVEV (reference sequence). The V end was cut by 3 bases, the J end by 2 bases, with 11 bases between.

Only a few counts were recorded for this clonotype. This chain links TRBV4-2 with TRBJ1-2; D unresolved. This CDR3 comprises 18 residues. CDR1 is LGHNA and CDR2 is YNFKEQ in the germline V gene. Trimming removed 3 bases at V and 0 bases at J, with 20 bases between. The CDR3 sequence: CASSHALNQRGSNYGYTF. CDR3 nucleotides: TGTGCCAGCAGCCACGCTTTGAACCAGAGAGGCTCTAACTATGGCTACACCTTC.

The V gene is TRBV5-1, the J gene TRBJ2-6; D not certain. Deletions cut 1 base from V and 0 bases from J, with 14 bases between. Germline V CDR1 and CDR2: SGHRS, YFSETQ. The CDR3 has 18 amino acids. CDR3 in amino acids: CASSLQVRIDSGANVLTF. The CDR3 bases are TGCGCCAGCAGCTTGCAGGTCAGGATCGACTCTGGGGCCAACGTCCTGACTTTC.

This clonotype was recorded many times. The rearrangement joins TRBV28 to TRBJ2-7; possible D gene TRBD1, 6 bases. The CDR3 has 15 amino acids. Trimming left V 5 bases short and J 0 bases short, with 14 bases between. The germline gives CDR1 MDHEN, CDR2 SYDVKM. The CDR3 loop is CASSPTADSSYEQYF. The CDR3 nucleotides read TGTGCCAGCAGTCCCACGGCGGACAGCTCCTACGAGCAGTACTTC.

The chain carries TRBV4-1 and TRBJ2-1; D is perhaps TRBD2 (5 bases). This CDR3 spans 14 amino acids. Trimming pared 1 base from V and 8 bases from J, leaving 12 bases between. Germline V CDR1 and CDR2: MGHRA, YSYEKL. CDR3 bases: TGCGCCAGCAGCCAAGGAGAGACTACAGATGAGCAGTTCTTC. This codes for CASSQGETTDEQFF.

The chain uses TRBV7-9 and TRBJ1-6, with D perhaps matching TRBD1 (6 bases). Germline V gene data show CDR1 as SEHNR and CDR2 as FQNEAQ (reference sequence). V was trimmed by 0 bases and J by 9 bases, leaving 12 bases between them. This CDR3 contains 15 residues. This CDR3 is CASSLATGQTSPLHF. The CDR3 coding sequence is TGTGCCAGCAGCTTAGCAACAGGACAGACTTCACCCCTCCACTTT. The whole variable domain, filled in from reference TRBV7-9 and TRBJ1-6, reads DTGVSQNPRHKITKRGQNVTFRCDPISEHNRLYWYRQTLGQGPEFLTYFQNEAQLEKSRLLSDRFSAERPKGSFSTLEIQRTEQGDSAMYLCASSLATGQTSPLHFGNGTRLTVT.

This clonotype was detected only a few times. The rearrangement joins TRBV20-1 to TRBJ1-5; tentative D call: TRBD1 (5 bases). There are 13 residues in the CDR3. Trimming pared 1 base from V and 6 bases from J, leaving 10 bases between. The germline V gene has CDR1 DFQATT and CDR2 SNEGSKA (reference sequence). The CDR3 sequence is CSARGGGVQPQHF. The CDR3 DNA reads TGCAGTGCTAGAGGGGGGGGGGTTCAGCCCCAGCATTTT.

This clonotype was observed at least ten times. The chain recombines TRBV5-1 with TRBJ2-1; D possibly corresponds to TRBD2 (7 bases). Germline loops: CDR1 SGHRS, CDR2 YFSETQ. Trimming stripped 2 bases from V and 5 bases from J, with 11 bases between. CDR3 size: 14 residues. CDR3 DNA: TGCGCCAGCAGCTTTGGCGGGGGCAACAATGAGCAGTTCTTC. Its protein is CASSFGGGNNEQFF.

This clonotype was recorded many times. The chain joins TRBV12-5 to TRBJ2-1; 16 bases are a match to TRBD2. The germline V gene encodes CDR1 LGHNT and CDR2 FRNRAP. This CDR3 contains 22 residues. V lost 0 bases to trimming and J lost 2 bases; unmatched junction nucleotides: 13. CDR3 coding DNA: TGTGCTAGTGGTTTGGTACCAATCCCGGGACTAGCGGGAGGGGTACCCTACAATGAGCAGTTCTTC. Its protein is CASGLVPIPGLAGGVPYNEQFF.

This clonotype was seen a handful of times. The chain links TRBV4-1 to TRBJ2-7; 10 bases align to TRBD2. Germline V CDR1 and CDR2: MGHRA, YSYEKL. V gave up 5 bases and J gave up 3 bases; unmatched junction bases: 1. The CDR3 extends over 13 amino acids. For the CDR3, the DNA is TGCGCCAGCAGCGCTAGCGGGAGCTACGAGCAGTACTTC. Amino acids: CASSASGSYEQYF.

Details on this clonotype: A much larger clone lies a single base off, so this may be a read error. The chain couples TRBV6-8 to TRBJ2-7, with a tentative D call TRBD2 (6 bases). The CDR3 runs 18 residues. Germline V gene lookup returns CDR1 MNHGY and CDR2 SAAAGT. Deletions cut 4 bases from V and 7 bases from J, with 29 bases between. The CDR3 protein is CASSFHPSSAQGHNEQYF. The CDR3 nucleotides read TGTGCCAGCAGTTTCCATCCCTCTAGCGCCCAAGGTCACAATGAGCAGTACTTC.